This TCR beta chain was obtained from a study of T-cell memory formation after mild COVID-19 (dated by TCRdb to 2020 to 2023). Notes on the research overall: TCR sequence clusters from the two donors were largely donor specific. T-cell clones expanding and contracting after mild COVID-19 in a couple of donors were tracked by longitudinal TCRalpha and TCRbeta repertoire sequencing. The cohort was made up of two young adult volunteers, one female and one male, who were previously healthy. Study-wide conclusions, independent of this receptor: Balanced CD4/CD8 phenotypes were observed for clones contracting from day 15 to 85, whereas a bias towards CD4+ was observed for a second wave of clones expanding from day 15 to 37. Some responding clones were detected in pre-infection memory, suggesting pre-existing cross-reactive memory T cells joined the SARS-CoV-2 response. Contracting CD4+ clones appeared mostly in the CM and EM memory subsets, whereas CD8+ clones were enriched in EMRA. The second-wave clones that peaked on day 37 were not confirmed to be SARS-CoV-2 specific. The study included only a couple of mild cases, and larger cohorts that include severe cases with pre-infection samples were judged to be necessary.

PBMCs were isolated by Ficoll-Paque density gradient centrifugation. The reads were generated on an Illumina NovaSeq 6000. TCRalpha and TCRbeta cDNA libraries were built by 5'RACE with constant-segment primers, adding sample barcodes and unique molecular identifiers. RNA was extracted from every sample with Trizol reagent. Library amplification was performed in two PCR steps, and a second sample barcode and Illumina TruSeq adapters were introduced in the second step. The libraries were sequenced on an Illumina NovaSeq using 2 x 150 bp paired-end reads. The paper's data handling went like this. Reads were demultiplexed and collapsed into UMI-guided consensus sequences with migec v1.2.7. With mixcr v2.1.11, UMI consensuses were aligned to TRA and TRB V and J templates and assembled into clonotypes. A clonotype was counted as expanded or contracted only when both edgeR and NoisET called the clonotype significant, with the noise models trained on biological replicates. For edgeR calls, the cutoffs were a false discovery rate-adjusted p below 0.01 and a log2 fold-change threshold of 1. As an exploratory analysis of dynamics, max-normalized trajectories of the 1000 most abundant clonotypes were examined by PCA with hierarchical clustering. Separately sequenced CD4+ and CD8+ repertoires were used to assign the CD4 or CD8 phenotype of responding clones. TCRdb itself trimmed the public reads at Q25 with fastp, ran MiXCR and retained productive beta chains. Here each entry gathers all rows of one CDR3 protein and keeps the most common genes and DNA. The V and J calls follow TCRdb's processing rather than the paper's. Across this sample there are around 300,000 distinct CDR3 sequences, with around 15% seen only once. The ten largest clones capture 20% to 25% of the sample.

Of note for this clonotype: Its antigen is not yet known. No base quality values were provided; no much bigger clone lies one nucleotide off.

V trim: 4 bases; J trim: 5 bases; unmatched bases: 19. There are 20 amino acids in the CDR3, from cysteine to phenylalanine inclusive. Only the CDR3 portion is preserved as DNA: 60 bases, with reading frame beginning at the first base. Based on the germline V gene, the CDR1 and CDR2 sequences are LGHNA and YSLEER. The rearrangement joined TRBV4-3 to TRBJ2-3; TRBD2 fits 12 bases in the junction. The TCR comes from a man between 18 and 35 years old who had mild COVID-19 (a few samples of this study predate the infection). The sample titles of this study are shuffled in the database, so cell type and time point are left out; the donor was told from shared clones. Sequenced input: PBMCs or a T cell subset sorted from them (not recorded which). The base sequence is TGCGCCAGCAGCCCATCTCCAGGACTAGCGGGGACGGACCTCGGAGATACGCAGTATTTT. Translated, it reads CASSPSPGLAGTDLGDTQYF.